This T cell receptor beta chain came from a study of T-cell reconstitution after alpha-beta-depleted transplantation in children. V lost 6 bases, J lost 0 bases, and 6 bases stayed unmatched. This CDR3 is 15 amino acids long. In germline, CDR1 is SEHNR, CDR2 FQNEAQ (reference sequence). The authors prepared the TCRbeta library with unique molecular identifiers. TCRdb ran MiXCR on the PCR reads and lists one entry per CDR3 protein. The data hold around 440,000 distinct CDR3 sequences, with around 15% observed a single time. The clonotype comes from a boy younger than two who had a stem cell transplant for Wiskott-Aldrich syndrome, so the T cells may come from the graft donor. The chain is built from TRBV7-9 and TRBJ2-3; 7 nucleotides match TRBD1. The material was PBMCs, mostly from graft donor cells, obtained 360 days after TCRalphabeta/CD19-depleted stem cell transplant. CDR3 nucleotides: TGTGCCAGCAGAACGACAGGGAAGAGCACAGATACGCAGTATTTT. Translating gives CASRTTGKSTDTQYF.